The 25 T cell receptor beta chains below all came from one sample that was sequenced in a study of Graves' ophthalmopathy and Graves' hyperthyroidism. Amplified material comprised TCR beta CDR3 regions derived from RNA transcripts. HTBI primers were employed in first-round RT-PCR, then a second-round multiplex PCR followed. TCRdb re-called the multiplex PCR reads with MiXCR, one entry per CDR3 protein. The table shows about 370,000 distinct CDR3 sequences, with approximately 20% occurring only once. The sequenced material came from peripheral blood. These receptors were obtained from a young woman with Graves' ophthalmopathy.

This clonotype occurred many times. The chain combines TRBV6-2 or TRBV6-3 with TRBJ1-5, with D possibly TRBD1 on 6 matching bases. Trimming took 2 bases from V and 0 from J, leaving 8 bases between them. This CDR3 region has 15 residues. Germline CDR1 reads MNHEY; CDR2 reads SVGEGT. This CDR3 reads CASSYKTGSNQPQHF. In nucleotides, the CDR3 is TGTGCCAGCAGTTACAAGACAGGTAGCAATCAGCCCCAGCATTTT.

This clonotype was seen many times. The CDR3, as DNA: TGCGCCAGCAGCGCAAGACAGGGATCAGAAGCTTTCTTT. Amino acids: CASSARQGSEAFF. The chain has TRBV5-1 and TRBJ1-1, with 7 bases aligning to TRBD1. Germline CDR1 and CDR2: SGHRS and YFSETQ. Trimming removed 4 bases from V and 8 bases from J; junction bases left unmatched: 8. CDR3 length: 13 residues.

This clonotype appeared many times. The gene calls are TRBV5-1 and TRBJ2-2; the D gene could be TRBD1 or TRBD2 (5 bases each). Trimming took off 4 bases at V and 7 bases at J, with 11 bases between the two ends. This CDR3 is 13 amino acids long. CDR1 SGHRS and CDR2 YFSETQ come from the germline V gene. DNA for the CDR3: TGCGCCAGCAGCCCAGGGAGAGGCGGGGAGCTGTTTTTT. This translates into CASSPGRGGELFF.

Ten or more counts support this clonotype. CDR3 coding DNA: TGTGCCAGTAGTATAAAAAGGAGTAGTAGAAATCAGCCCCAGCATTTT. Translating gives CASSIKRSSRNQPQHF. The chain links TRBV19 to TRBJ1-5; no definite D call. There are 16 residues in the CDR3. Trimming removed 2 bases at V and 4 bases at J, with 15 bases between. The germline V gene encodes CDR1 LNHDA and CDR2 SQIVND (reference sequence).

The chain joins TRBV12-3 or TRBV12-4 to TRBJ1-2; tentatively, D is TRBD1 (5 bases). Deletions cut 9 bases from V and 3 bases from J, with 11 bases between. The CDR3 is 12 residues long. The CDR3 is CASGQGYYGYTF. For the CDR3, the DNA is TGTGCCAGTGGGCAGGGATACTATGGCTACACCTTC.

Many counts were recorded for this clonotype. The rearrangement links TRBV6-4 to TRBJ2-2; TRBD1 is a possible D gene (5 bases). V lost 4 bases and J lost 4, with 7 bases in between. Germline V gene sequence: CDR1 MRHNA, CDR2 SNTAGT. This CDR3 spans 13 amino acids. CDR3 in amino acids: CASSGDSTGELFF. CDR3 bases: TGTGCCAGCAGTGGTGACAGCACCGGGGAGCTGTTTTTT.

This clonotype was counted many times. This chain joins TRBV6-1 and TRBJ1-6; D might be TRBD1 (6 bases). The V gene's germline CDR1 is MNHNS and CDR2 SASEGT. The CDR3 is 14 residues long. The V end lost 8 bases, the J end lost 3 bases, and 11 bases lay between the germline ends. CDR3: CASRGQSYNSPLHF. In DNA form, the CDR3 reads TGTGCCAGCCGAGGACAGAGCTATAATTCACCCCTCCACTTT.

This clonotype was observed many times. Since the CDR3 does not end with the conserved phenylalanine or tryptophan, this likely comes from a read error. No DNA is shown, since the ends of the CDR3 on it are uncertain; the CDR3 is the one TCRdb lists. This chain links TRBV7-8 with TRBJ2-7; the D call in the table, TRBD1, was not verified against the DNA. The CDR3 region is 11 residues in length, termini included. Per germline, CDR1 SGHVS and CDR2 FQNEAQ. CDR3 amino acids: CASSTSTTGDL.

This clonotype has a count of ten or more. This rearrangement joins TRBV28 to TRBJ1-3; no clear D. This CDR3 is 15 amino acids long. V dropped 3 bases and J dropped 0 bases, with 9 bases sitting between them. Per the germline V gene, CDR1 is MDHEN and CDR2 is SYDVKM. The CDR3 reads CASSLDFSSGNTIYF. CDR3 nucleotide sequence: TGTGCCAGCAGTTTGGACTTTAGCTCTGGAAACACCATATATTTT.

This clonotype has a count of ten or more. V usage is TRBV4-2 and J usage is TRBJ2-7; D assignment may be TRBD1 or TRBD2 (6 bases each). The CDR3 loop spans 20 amino acids. Germline V gene sequence: CDR1 LGHNA, CDR2 YNFKEQ. The ends were cut back, 4 bases at V and 0 bases at J, with 28 bases in the middle. The CDR3 nucleotides are TGTGCCAGCAGCCCCGCTTCGGGGGCAGGGCCTTACCCCAGCTCCTACGAGCAGTACTTC. Translating gives CASSPASGAGPYPSSYEQYF.

This clonotype was observed at least ten times. The chain couples TRBV20-1 to TRBJ1-5; D not certain. Germline V gives CDR1 DFQATT, CDR2 SNEGSKA (reference sequence). V was shortened by 0 bases and J by 5 bases, with 14 bases between the two germline ends. CDR3 size: 15 residues. CDR3 protein: CSARDSRAPHQPQHF. CDR3 nucleotides: TGCAGTGCTAGAGATTCCCGGGCCCCCCATCAGCCCCAGCATTTT.

This clonotype was detected ten times or more. This chain uses TRBV3-1 with TRBJ1-1; 9 nucleotides match TRBD1. The trim removed 4 bases at V and 2 bases at J, leaving 11 bases unmatched. Germline CDR1 is LGHDT and CDR2 is YNNKEL (reference sequence). This CDR3 region has 17 residues. CDR3 DNA: TGTGCCAGCAGCCCGGGGACAGGGCCGCCTTTTAACACTGAAGCTTTCTTT. It yields the protein CASSPGTGPPFNTEAFF. The complete variable domain, with remaining parts taken from reference TRBV3-1 and TRBJ1-1, reads DTAVSQTPKYLVTQMGNDKSIKCEQNLGHDTMYWYKQDSKKFLKIMFSYNNKELIINETVPNRFSPKSPDKAHLNLHINSLELGDSAVYFCASSPGTGPPFNTEAFFGQGTRLTVV.

V gene TRBV3-1 combines with J gene TRBJ2-2; D may be TRBD1 (5 bases). V lost 2 bases and J lost 6, with 7 bases in between. The CDR3 has 13 amino acids. Germline-derived CDR1 and CDR2 are LGHDT and YNNKEL (reference sequence). As DNA, the CDR3 is TGTGCCAGCAGCCAAAGGGGTGCCGGGGAGCTGTTTTTT. It encodes CASSQRGAGELFF.

In its sample, this clonotype was seen many times. The chain employs TRBV12-3 or TRBV12-4 and TRBJ2-2; TRBD2 matches 8 bases. CDR3 length equals 15 residues. The V and J ends lost 7 bases and 6 bases, in that order; junction bases with no gene match: 10. As DNA, the CDR3 is TGTGCCAGCATTAGGCGGGGGGCAGGGGCCGGGGAGCTGTTTTTT. Residues: CASIRRGAGAGELFF.

This clonotype was picked up many times. The chain has TRBV12-3 or TRBV12-4 and TRBJ1-1; 7 positions match TRBD1. CDR3 length equals 14 residues. J gave up 8 bases and V 7 bases, and 13 bases lay outside the gene matches. This chain's CDR3 is CASTQGGSSREAFF. For the CDR3, the DNA is TGTGCCAGCACCCAGGGGGGGAGTTCGCGGGAAGCTTTCTTT.

Ten or more counts support this clonotype. The chain carries TRBV2 and TRBJ1-2, with D possibly being TRBD1 (5 bases). CDR3 size: 12 residues. The V gene's germline CDR1 is SNHLY and CDR2 FYNNEI. Trimming stripped 5 bases from V and 8 bases from J, with 12 bases between. The CDR3 region is CASSWDVRGYTF. CDR3 DNA sequence: TGTGCCAGCAGTTGGGACGTACGGGGCTACACCTTC.

At least ten counts were recorded for this clonotype. The CDR3 region has the DNA TGTGCCAGCAGTTACCCCAGGACGGACAAGAACACTGAAGCTTTCTTT. It specifies CASSYPRTDKNTEAFF. This chain links TRBV6-2 or TRBV6-3 with TRBJ1-1, with D perhaps TRBD1 (5 bases). The CDR3 has 16 amino acids. From germline, CDR1 is MNHEY and CDR2 SVGEGT. V dropped 2 bases and J dropped 1 base, with 14 bases sitting between them.

This clonotype appeared many times. This chain links TRBV9 with TRBJ1-1; D possibly corresponds to TRBD1 (6 bases). Germline CDR1 and CDR2: SGDLS and YYNGEE. Trimming took 0 bases from V and 5 from J, leaving 20 bases between them. The CDR3 spans 17 residues. The CDR3 DNA sequence: TGTGCCAGCAGCGTAGAACAGGGCGCTTACCCCTGGACTGAAGCTTTCTTT. Its protein is CASSVEQGAYPWTEAFF.

The DNA for the CDR3 is TGTGCCAGCAGCCGCCGGGGCAGGGGCCTGATTCTCGGGTCGGATGAGCAGTTCTTC. This translates into CASSRRGRGLILGSDEQFF. J is TRBJ2-1 and V is TRBV13; D possibly corresponds to TRBD1 (6 bases). Germline values: CDR1 PRHDT, CDR2 FYEKMQ (reference sequence). Trimming removed 5 bases at V and 8 bases at J, with 31 bases between. The CDR3 runs 19 residues.

This clonotype was seen ten or more times. V usage is TRBV11-2 and J usage is TRBJ2-2, with D possibly TRBD2 on 7 matching bases. Germline CDR1 SGHAT, CDR2 FQNNGV. The germline V and J ends were trimmed by 3 bases and 7 bases, with 18 bases remaining between them. The CDR3 runs 16 residues. This CDR3 is CASSFSRGALDGELFF. The CDR3 nucleotides are TGTGCCAGCAGCTTCTCCCGGGGGGCCCTGGACGGGGAGCTGTTTTTT.

This rearrangement joins TRBV7-9 to TRBJ1-1, with D possibly matching TRBD1 (5 bases). There are 14 residues in the CDR3. CDR1 SEHNR and CDR2 FQNEAQ come from the germline V gene (reference sequence). V was trimmed by 1 base and J by 6 bases, leaving 12 bases between them. The CDR3: CASSLDWTSAEAFF. In DNA, the CDR3 is TGTGCCAGCAGCTTAGATTGGACATCGGCTGAAGCTTTCTTT.

In this sample, this clonotype turned up many times. DNA for the CDR3: TGTGCCAGCTCCCTCCTCCAGGGGGACTTAGGTGGCTACACCTTC. Its translation: CASSLLQGDLGGYTF. The chain carries TRBV7-2 and TRBJ1-2; 7 bases match TRBD1. V lost 8 bases to trimming and J lost 7 bases; unmatched junction nucleotides: 16. The CDR3 runs to 15 residues. Germline V lookup: CDR1 SGHTA, CDR2 FQGNSA.

This clonotype was seen once. One end of the junction is discordant with germline, which a read error may explain. The genes are TRBV6-1 and TRBJ1-6; D not resolved. The CDR3 covers 11 residues. The germline V gene encodes CDR1 MNHNS and CDR2 SASEGT. The CDR3 loop is CASSADDKRYF. CDR3 DNA: TGTGCCAGCAGTGCGGACGACAAAAGGTACTTT.

At least ten counts were recorded for this clonotype. The chain uses TRBV11-2 and TRBJ1-5; 7 bases match TRBD1. Germline CDR1 is SGHAT and CDR2 is FQNNGV. The CDR3 is 18 amino acids. V lost 5 bases and J lost 1; bases outside the gene matches: 14. In nucleotides, the CDR3 is TGTGCCAGCAGCGCGGCCTCAGGGGGTGGACGAAGCAATCAGCCCCAGCATTTT. Its protein product is CASSAASGGGRSNQPQHF.

This clonotype was found many times. J is TRBJ1-1 and V is TRBV30; no reliable D call. There are 14 residues in the CDR3. Germline CDR1 and CDR2: GTSNPN and SVGIG (reference sequence). V was shortened by 4 bases and J by 1 base, with 13 bases between the two germline ends. For the CDR3, the DNA is TGTGCCTGGACCTGGCGGGGAACGAACACTGAAGCTTTCTTT. Its protein product is CAWTWRGTNTEAFF.